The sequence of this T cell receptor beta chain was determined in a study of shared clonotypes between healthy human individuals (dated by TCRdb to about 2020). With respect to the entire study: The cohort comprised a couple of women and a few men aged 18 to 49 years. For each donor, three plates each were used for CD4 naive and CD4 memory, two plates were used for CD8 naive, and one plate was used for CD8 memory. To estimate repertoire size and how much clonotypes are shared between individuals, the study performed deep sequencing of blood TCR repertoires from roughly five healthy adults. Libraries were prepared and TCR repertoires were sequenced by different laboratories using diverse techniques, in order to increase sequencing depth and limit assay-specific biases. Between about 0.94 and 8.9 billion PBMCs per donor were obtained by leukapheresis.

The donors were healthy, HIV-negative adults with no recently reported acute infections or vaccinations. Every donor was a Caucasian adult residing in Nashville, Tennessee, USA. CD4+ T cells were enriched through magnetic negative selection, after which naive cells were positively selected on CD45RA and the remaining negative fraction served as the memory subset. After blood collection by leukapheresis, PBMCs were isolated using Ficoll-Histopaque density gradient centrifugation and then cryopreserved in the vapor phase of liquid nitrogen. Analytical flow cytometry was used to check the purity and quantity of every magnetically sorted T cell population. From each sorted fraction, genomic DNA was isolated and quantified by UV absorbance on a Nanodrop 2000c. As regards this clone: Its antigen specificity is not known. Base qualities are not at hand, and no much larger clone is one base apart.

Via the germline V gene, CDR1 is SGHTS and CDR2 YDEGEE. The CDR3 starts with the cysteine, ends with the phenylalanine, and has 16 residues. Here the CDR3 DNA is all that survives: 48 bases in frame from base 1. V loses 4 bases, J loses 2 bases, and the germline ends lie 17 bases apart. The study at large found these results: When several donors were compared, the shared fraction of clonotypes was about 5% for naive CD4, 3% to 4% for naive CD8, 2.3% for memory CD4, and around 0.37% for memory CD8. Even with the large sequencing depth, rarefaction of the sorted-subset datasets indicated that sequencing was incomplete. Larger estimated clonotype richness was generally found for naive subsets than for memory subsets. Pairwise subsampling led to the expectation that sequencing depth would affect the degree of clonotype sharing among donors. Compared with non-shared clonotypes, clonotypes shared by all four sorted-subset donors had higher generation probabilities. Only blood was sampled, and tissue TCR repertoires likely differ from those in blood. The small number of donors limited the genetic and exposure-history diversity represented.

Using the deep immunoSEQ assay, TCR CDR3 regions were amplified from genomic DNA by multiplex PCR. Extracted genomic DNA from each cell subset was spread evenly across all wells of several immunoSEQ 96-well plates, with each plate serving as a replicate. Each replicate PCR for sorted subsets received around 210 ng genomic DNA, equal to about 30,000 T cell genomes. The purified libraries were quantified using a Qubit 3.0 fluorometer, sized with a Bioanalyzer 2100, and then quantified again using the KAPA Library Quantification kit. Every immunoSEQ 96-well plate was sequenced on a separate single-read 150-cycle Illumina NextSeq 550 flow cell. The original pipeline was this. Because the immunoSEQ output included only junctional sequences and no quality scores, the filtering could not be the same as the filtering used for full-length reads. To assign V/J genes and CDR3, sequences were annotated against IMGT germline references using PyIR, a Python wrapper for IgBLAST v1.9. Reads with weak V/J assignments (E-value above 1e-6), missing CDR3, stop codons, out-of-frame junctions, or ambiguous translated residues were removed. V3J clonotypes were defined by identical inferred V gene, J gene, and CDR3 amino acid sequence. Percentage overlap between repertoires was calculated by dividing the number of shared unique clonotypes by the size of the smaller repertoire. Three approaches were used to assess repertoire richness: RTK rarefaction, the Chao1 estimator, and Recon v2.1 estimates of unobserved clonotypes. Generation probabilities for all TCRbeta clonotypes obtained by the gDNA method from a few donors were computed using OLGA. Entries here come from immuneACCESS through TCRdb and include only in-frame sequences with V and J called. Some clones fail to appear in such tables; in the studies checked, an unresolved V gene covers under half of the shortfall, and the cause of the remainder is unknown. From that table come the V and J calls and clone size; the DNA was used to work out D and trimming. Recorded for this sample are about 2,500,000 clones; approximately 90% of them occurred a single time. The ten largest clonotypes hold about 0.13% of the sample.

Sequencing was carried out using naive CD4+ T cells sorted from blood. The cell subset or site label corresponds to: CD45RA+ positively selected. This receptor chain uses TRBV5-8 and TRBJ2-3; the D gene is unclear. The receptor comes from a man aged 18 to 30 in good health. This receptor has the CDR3 CASSPYLALHTDTQYF. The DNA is TGTGCCAGCAGCCCCTATCTGGCGCTACACACAGATACGCAGTATTTT.